This T cell receptor beta chain is from a study of high-grade serous ovarian cancer treatment subgroups. Findings and caveats of the study: TCR relatedness rose with neoantigen level and trended with mutation load.

Sequenced by immunoSEQ multiplex PCR; TCRdb stores in-frame clones only, minus some. The sample lists roughly 12,000 clones; roughly four fifths were seen once. This clone occurred a few times. Its antigen is unknown. Tumor tissue was taken before any definitive surgery or chemotherapy was given. The sequenced material came from tumor tissue. The receptor was isolated from a human donor with high-grade serous ovarian cancer.

The CDR3 coding sequence is TGTGCCAGCAGCCGTTTGGACAGCACTGAAGCTTTCTTT. Its translation: CASSRLDSTEAFF. The V and J genes are TRBV9 and TRBJ1-1; a possible D gene is TRBD1 (6 bases). The CDR3 runs 13 residues. Trimming cost V 4 bases and J 4 bases, with 11 bases left between them. CDR1 SGDLS and CDR2 YYNGEE come from the germline V gene.